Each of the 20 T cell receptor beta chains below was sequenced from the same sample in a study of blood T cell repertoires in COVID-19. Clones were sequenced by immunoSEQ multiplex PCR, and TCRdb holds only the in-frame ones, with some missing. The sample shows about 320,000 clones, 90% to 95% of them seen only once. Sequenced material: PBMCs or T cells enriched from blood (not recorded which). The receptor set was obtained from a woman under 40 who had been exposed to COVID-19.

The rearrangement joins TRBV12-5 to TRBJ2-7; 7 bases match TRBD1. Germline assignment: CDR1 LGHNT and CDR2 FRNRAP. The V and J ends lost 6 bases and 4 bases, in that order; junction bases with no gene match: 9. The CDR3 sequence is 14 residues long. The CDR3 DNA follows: TGTGCTAGTGGCCCATTAGGGACAGAATACGAGCAGTACTTC. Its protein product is CASGPLGTEYEQYF.

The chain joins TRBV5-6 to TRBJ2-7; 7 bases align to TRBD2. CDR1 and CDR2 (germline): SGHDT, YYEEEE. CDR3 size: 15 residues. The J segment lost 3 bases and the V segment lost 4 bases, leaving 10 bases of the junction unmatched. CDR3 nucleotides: TGTGCCAGCAGCAAAGGACTAGGGGCGAACTACGAGCAGTACTTC. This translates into CASSKGLGANYEQYF.

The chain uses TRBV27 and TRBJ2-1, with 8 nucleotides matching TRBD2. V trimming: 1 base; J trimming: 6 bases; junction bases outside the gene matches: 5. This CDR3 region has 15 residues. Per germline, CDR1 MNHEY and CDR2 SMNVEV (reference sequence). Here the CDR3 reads CASSLYGGAFNEQFF. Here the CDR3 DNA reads TGTGCCAGCAGTTTATACGGGGGGGCTTTCAATGAGCAGTTCTTC.

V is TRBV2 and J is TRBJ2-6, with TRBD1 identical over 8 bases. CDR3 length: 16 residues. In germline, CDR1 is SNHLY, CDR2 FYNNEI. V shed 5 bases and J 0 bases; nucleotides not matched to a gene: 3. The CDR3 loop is CASSTGGISGANVLTF. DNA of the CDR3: TGTGCCAGCAGTACAGGGGGGATCTCTGGGGCCAACGTCCTGACTTTC.

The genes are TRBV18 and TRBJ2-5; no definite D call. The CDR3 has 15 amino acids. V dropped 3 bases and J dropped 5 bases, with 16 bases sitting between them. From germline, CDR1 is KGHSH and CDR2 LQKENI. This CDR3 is CASSPVLPPRETQYF. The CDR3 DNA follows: TGTGCCAGCTCACCTGTACTCCCCCCCCGTGAGACCCAGTACTTC.

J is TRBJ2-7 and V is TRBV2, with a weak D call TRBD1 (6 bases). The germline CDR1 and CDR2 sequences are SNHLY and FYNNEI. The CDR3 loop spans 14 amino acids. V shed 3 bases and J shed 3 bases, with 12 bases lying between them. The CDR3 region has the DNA TGTGCCAGCAGTGAGTATACAGGGAACTACGAGCAGTACTTC. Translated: CASSEYTGNYEQYF.

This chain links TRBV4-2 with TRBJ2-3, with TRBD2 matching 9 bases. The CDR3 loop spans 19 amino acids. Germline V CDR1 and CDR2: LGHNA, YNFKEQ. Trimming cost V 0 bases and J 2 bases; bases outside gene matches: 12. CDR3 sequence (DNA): TGTGCCAGCAGCCAAGATTTGGCGGGGGGGACCCGACCCACAGATACGCAGTATTTT. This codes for CASSQDLAGGTRPTDTQYF.

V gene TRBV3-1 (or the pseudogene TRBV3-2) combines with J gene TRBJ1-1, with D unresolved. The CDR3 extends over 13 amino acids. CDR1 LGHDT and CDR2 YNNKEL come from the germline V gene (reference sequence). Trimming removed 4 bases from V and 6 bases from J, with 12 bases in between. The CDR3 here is CASSRQPAAEAFF. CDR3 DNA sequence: TGTGCCAGCAGCCGCCAGCCGGCGGCTGAAGCTTTCTTT.

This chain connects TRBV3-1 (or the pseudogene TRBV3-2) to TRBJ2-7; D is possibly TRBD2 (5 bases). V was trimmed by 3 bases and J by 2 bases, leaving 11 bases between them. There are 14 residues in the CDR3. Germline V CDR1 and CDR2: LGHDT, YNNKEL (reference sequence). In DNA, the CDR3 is TGTGCCAGCAGCCAGACCGGGGTTGCCTACGAGCAGTACTTC. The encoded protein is CASSQTGVAYEQYF.

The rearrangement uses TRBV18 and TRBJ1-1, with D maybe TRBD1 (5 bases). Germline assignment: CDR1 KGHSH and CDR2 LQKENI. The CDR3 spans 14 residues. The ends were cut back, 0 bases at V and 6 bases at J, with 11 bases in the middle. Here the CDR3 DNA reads TGTGCCAGCTCACCACCGGGGGGGAGCCCTGAAGCTTTCTTT. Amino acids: CASSPPGGSPEAFF.

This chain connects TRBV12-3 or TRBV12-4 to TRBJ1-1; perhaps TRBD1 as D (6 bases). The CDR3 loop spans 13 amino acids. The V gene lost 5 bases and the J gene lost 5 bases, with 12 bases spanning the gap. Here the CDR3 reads CASSGDTTTEAFF. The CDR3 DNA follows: TGTGCCAGCAGTGGGGACACAACAACTGAAGCTTTCTTT.

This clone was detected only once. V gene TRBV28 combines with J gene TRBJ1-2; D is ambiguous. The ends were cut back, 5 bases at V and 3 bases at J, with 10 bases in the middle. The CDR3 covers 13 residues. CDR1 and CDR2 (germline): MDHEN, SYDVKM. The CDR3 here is CASSPGLHYGYTF. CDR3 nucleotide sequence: TGTGCCAGCAGTCCCGGTTTGCACTATGGCTACACCTTC.

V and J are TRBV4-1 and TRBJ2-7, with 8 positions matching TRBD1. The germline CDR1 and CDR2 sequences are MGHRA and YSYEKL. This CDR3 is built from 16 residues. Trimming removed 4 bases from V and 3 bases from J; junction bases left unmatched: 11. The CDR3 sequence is CASSPSSRTGSYEQYF. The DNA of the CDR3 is TGCGCCAGCAGCCCGTCCTCTAGGACAGGGAGCTACGAGCAGTACTTC.

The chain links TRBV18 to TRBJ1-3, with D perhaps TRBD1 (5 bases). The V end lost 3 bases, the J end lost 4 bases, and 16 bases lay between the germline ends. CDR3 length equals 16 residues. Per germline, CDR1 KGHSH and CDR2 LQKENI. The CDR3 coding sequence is TGTGCCAGCTCACCTGTATCAGGGCGACTGGGAAACACCATATATTTT. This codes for CASSPVSGRLGNTIYF.

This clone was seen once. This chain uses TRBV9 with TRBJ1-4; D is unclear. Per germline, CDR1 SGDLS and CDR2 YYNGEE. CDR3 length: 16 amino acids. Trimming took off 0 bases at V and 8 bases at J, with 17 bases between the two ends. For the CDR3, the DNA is TGTGCCAGCAGCGTAGGCCCCCCAGACTCGGGGGAAAAACTGTTTTTT. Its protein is CASSVGPPDSGEKLFF.

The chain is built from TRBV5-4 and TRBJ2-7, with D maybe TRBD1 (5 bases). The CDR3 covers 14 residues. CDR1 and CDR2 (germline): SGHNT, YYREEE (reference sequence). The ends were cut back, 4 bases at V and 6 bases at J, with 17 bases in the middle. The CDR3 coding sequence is TGTGCCAGCAGCCCAGCAGGGAAGAGCACCGAGCAGTACTTC. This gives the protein CASSPAGKSTEQYF.

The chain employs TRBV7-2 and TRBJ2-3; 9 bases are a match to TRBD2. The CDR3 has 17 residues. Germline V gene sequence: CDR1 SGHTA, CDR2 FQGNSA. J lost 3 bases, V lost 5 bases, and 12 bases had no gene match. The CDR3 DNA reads TGTGCCAGCAGCCCCCCTGGTAGCGGGGGAGGGACAGATACGCAGTATTTT. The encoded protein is CASSPPGSGGGTDTQYF. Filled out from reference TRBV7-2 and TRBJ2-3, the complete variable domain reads GAGVSQSPSNKVTEKGKDVELRCDPISGHTALYWYRQSLGQGLEFLIYFQGNSAPDKSGLPSDRFSAERTGGSVSTLTIQRTQQEDSAVYLCASSPPGSGGGTDTQYFGPGTRLTVL.

CDR3 nucleotides: TGCAGCGTAGAACTAAAACCCCGGGACAGGGCCCACGAGCAGTACTTC. Translating it yields CSVELKPRDRAHEQYF. The V call is TRBV29-1, the J call TRBJ2-7, with TRBD1 matching over 9 bases. CDR3 length equals 16 residues. Trimming took 6 bases from V and 5 from J; bases not matched to a gene: 17. Germline CDR1 and CDR2: SQVTM and ANQGSEA.

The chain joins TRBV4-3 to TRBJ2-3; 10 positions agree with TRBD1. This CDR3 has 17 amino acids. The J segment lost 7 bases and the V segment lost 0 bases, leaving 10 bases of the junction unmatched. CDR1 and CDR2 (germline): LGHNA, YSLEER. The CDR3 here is CASSQDHQTGGINTQYF. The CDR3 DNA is TGCGCCAGCAGCCAAGATCACCAGACAGGGGGCATAAATACGCAGTATTTT.

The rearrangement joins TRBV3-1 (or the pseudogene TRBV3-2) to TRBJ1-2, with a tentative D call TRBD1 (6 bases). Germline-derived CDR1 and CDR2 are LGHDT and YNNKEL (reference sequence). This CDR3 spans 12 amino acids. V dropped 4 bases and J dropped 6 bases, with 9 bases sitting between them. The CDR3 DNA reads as TGTGCCAGCAGCCTACAGGGAAATGGCTACACCTTC. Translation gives CASSLQGNGYTF.